Sequencing of this T cell receptor beta chain was carried out in a study of blood T cell repertoires in COVID-19. Study overall: The United States, Italy and Spain supplied acute and convalescent COVID-19 samples.

The authors' processing: Estimation of nucleated cell counts relied on the amplification of reference gene primers. Sequencing used immunoSEQ multiplex PCR; TCRdb keeps in-frame clones, though not all of them. Clonal size and the V and J genes are those of that table, whereas D and trimming came from the DNA. The data show tens of thousands of clones, 86% seen once. This CDR3 spans 17 amino acids. V was clipped by 3 bases and J by 1 base; unmatched bases: 11. CDR1 and CDR2 from the germline V gene are SGDLS and YYNGEE. The J gene is TRBJ1-1, the V gene TRBV9; 8 bases match TRBD1. The source of this sequence is a man aged 55 to 70 with acute or convalescent COVID-19. The sample comprised peripheral blood. The CDR3: CASSAGQGLGRNTEAFF. The DNA of the CDR3 is TGTGCCAGCAGCGCCGGACAGGGTTTGGGGCGGAACACTGAAGCTTTCTTT.